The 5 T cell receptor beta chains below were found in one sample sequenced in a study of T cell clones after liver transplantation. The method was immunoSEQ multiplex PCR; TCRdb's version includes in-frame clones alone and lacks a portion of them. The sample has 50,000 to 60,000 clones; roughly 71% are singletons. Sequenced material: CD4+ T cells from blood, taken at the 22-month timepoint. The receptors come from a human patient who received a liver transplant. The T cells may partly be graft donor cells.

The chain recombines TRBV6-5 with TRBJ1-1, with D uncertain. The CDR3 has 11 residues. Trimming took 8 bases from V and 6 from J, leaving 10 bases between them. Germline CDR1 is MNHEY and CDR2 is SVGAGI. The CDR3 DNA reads TGTGCCAGCCTAATCCACGCTGAAGCTTTCTTT. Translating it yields CASLIHAEAFF.

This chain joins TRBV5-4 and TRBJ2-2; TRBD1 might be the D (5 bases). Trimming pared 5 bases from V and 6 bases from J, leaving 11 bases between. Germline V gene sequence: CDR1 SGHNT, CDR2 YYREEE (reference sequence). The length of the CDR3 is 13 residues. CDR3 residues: CASSSPQAGELFF. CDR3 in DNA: TGTGCCAGCAGTTCTCCACAGGCCGGGGAGCTGTTTTTT.

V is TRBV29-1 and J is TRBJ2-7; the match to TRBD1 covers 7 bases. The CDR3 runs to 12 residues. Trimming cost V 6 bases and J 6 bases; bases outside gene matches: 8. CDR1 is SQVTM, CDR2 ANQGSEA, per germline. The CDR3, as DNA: TGCAGCGTCACAGGGGATGGCCTCGAGCAGTACTTC. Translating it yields CSVTGDGLEQYF.

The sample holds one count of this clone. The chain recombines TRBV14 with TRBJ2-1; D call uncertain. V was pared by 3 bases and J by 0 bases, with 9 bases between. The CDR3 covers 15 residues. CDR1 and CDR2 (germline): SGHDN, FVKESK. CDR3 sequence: CASSHGRNSYNEQFF. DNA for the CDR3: TGTGCCAGCAGCCATGGACGGAACTCCTACAATGAGCAGTTCTTC.

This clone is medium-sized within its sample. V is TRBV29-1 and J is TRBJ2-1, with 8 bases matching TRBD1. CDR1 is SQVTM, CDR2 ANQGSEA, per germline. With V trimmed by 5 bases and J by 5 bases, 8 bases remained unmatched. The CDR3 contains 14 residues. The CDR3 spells CSVRDRGFDNEQFF. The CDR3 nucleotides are TGCAGCGTTCGAGACAGGGGTTTCGACAATGAGCAGTTCTTC.